The 11 T cell receptor beta chains given below trace back to one sample, sequenced in a study of T cell responses to AZD1222 COVID-19 vaccine. Sequenced by immunoSEQ multiplex PCR; TCRdb stores in-frame clones only, minus some. Found here are 87,000 or so clones, around 89% of them singletons; the top ten hold roughly 9.1%. The sample here was peripheral blood, taken on day 0 of AZD1222 vaccination. The receptors were gathered from an adult in good health.

This clone was observed once. V is TRBV6-6 and J is TRBJ1-1; no reliable D call. Germline CDR1 MNHNY, CDR2 SVGAGI (reference sequence). CDR3 length: 17 amino acids. Trimming took 5 bases from V and 1 from J, leaving 20 bases between them. The CDR3 reads CASSLTHFGGQNTEAFF. CDR3 nucleotide sequence: TGTGCCAGCAGTCTAACCCATTTCGGTGGCCAGAACACTGAAGCTTTCTTT.

This clone has only a few counts. The chain is built from TRBV19 and TRBJ1-3; D call uncertain. The CDR3 length is 16 residues. CDR1 LNHDA and CDR2 SQIVND come from the germline V gene (reference sequence). The V end lost 4 bases, the J end lost 0 bases, and 13 bases lay between the germline ends. The CDR3 DNA sequence: TGTGCCAGTAGTAGACGAGGTCAGAGCTCTGGAAACACCATATATTTT. It specifies CASSRRGQSSGNTIYF.

V is TRBV12-5 and J is TRBJ2-3; 9 positions agree with TRBD1. Germline CDR1 LGHNT, CDR2 FRNRAP. This CDR3 spans 14 amino acids. V gave up 5 bases and J gave up 3 bases; unmatched junction bases: 3. The CDR3 here is CASGPGQGTDTQYF. The CDR3, as DNA: TGTGCTAGTGGTCCGGGACAGGGTACAGATACGCAGTATTTT.

This clone was found a few times. V usage is TRBV11-2 and J usage is TRBJ1-5; the D gene is possibly TRBD1 (6 bases). The V and J ends lost 3 bases and 5 bases respectively, with 11 bases between them. Germline loops: CDR1 SGHAT, CDR2 FQNNGV. This CDR3 comprises 14 residues. CDR3 residues: CASSLEAGDQPQHF. CDR3 DNA sequence: TGTGCCAGCAGCTTGGAGGCAGGGGATCAGCCCCAGCATTTT.

The chain carries TRBV19 and TRBJ1-1, with D perhaps matching TRBD1 (5 bases). V was trimmed by 7 bases and J by 0 bases, leaving 12 bases between them. This CDR3 has 14 residues. Germline-derived CDR1 and CDR2 are LNHDA and SQIVND (reference sequence). The CDR3: CASKDNNLNTEAFF. Written as DNA, the CDR3 is TGTGCCAGTAAGGACAACAACCTGAACACTGAAGCTTTCTTT. The entire variable domain, with the rest obtained from reference TRBV19 and TRBJ1-1, is as follows: DGGITQSPKYLFRKEGQNVTLSCEQNLNHDAMYWYRQDPGQGLRLIYYSQIVNDFQKGDIAEGYSVSREKKESFPLTVTSAQKNPTAFYLCASKDNNLNTEAFFGQGTRLTVV.

The chain couples TRBV18 to TRBJ2-2; D not resolved. The CDR3 consists of 13 residues. The ends were cut back, 6 bases at V and 4 bases at J, with 9 bases in the middle. Germline CDR1 and CDR2: KGHSH and LQKENI. CDR3 loop: CASSPTSTGELFF. CDR3 DNA sequence: TGTGCCAGCTCCCCAACCTCCACCGGGGAGCTGTTTTTT.

The CDR3 here is CASSQDRGGPPNEQFF. CDR3 nucleotides: TGCGCCAGCAGCCAAGATCGGGGGGGGCCCCCCAATGAGCAGTTCTTC. The V call is TRBV4-3, the J call TRBJ2-1, with 8 nucleotides matching TRBD2. The CDR3 spans 16 residues. CDR1 and CDR2 from the germline V gene are LGHNA and YSLEER. The J segment lost 6 bases and the V segment lost 0 bases, leaving 7 bases of the junction unmatched.

The rearrangement uses TRBV28 and TRBJ1-5; D remains ambiguous. Germline CDR1 MDHEN, CDR2 SYDVKM. This CDR3 has 14 residues. Trimming pared 7 bases from V and 8 bases from J, leaving 18 bases between. The CDR3 DNA is TGTGCCAGCAACGTTTACCAGAAGATCAAGCCCCAGCATTTT. Its translation: CASNVYQKIKPQHF.

This clone appeared once. The chain is built from TRBV19 and TRBJ1-2; D perhaps matches TRBD1 (5 bases). The germline V and J ends were trimmed by 5 bases and 8 bases, with 15 bases remaining between them. This CDR3 region has 13 residues. The V gene's germline CDR1 is LNHDA and CDR2 SQIVND (reference sequence). The CDR3 DNA reads TGTGCCAGTAGTCCCTACCACCAGGGAGGCTACACCTTC. It specifies CASSPYHQGGYTF.

This clone came up once. This rearrangement joins TRBV7-2 to TRBJ2-4; TRBD1 is a possible D gene (5 bases). The CDR3 has 13 amino acids. V gave up 5 bases and J gave up 6 bases, with 11 bases separating them. Germline V gene data show CDR1 as SGHTA and CDR2 as FQGNSA. The CDR3 region has the DNA TGTGCCAGCAGCCGAGGACACGGAAACATTCAGTACTTC. It yields the protein CASSRGHGNIQYF.

The chain employs TRBV2 and TRBJ1-6; 11 nucleotides line up with TRBD1. CDR3 size: 16 residues. The germline V gene has CDR1 SNHLY and CDR2 FYNNEI. The ends lost 8 bases at V and 5 bases at J; junction bases unmatched: 8. The CDR3 loop reads CASLVGGQGDNSPLHF. CDR3 bases: TGTGCCAGCCTAGTGGGGGGACAGGGGGATAATTCACCCCTCCACTTT.